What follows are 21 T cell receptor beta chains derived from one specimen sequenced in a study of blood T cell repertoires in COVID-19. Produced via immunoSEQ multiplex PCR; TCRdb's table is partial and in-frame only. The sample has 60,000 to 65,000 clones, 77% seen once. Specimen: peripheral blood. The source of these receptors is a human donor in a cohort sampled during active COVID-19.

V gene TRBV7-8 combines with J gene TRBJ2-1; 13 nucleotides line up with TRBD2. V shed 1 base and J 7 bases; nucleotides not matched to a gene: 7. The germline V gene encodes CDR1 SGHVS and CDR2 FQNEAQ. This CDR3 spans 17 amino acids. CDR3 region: CASSLGEGLAGWNEQFF. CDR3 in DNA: TGTGCCAGCAGCTTAGGGGAGGGACTAGCGGGATGGAATGAGCAGTTCTTC. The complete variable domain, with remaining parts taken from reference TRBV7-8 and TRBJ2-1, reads GAGVSQSPRYKVAKRGQDVALRCDPISGHVSLFWYQQALGQGPEFLTYFQNEAQLDKSGLPSDRFFAERPEGSVSTLKIQRTQQEDSAVYLCASSLGEGLAGWNEQFFGPGTRLTVL.

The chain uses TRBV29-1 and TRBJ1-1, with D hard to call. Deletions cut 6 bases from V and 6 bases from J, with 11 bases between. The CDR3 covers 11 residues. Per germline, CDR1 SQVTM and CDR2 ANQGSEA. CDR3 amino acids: CSVELGSEAFF. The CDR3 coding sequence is TGCAGCGTCGAACTTGGCTCTGAAGCTTTCTTT.

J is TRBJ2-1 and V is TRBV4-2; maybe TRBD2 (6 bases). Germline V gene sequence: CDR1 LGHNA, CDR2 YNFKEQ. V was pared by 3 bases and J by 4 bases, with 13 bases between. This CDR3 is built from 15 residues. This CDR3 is CASSQGRGAYNEQFF. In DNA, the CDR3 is TGTGCCAGCAGCCAGGGGCGGGGTGCGTACAATGAGCAGTTCTTC.

This CDR3 is CASRGTGVAGELFF. The CDR3 DNA sequence: TGTGCCAGCAGGGGGACAGGGGTGGCCGGGGAGCTGTTTTTT. The V gene is TRBV2, the J gene TRBJ2-2; 10 bases fit TRBD1. The length of the CDR3 is 14 residues. The V and J ends lost 6 bases and 6 bases, in that order; junction bases with no gene match: 4. CDR1 and CDR2 (germline): SNHLY, FYNNEI. Based on the CDR3 plus reference TRBV2 and TRBJ2-2, the full variable domain is EPEVTQTPSHQVTQMGQEVILRCVPISNHLYFYWYRQILGQKVEFLVSFYNNEISEKSEIFDDQFSVERPDGSNFTLKIRSTKLEDSAMYFCASRGTGVAGELFFGEGSRLTVL.

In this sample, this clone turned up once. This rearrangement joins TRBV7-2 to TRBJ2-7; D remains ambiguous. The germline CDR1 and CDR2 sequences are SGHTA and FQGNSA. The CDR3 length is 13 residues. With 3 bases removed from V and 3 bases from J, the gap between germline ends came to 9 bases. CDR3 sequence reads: CASSFARGYEQYF. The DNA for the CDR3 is TGTGCCAGCAGCTTCGCGCGCGGCTACGAGCAGTACTTC.

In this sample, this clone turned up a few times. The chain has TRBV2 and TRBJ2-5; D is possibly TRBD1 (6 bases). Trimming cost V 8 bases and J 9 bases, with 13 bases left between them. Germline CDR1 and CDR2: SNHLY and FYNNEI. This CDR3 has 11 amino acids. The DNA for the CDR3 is TGTGCCAGCCACAGGGAGCTGGCCCAGTACTTC. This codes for CASHRELAQYF.

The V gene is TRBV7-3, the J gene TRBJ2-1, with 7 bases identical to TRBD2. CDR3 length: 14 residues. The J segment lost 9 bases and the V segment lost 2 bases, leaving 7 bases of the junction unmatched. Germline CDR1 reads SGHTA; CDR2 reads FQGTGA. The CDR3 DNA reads TGTGCCAGCAGCTTAGCGGGAGAACATGGTGAGCAGTTCTTC. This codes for CASSLAGEHGEQFF.

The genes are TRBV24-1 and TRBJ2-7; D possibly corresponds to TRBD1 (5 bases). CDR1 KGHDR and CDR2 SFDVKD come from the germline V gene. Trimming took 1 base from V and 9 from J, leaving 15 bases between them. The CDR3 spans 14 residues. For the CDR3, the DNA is TGTGCCACCAGTGATTTAGGATCTCCCCAGGGGCAGTACTTC. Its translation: CATSDLGSPQGQYF.

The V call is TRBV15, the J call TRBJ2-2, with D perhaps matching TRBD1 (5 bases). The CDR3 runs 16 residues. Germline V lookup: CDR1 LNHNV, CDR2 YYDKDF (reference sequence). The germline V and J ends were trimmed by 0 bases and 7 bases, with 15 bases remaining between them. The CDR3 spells CATSRDRAGWSGELFF. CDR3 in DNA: TGTGCCACCAGCAGAGATCGTGCAGGGTGGAGCGGGGAGCTGTTTTTT. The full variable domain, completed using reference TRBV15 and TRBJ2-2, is DAMVIQNPRYQVTQFGKPVTLSCSQTLNHNVMYWYQQKSSQAPKLLFHYYDKDFNNEADTPDNFQSRRPNTSFCFLDIRSPGLGDTAMYLCATSRDRAGWSGELFFGEGSRLTVL.

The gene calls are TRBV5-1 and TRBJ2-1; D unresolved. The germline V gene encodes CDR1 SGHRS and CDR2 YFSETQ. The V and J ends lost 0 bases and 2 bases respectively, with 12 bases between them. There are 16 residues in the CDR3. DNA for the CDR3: TGCGCCAGCAGCTTGGTTTCGGCGGAGCCCTACAATGAGCAGTTCTTC. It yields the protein CASSLVSAEPYNEQFF. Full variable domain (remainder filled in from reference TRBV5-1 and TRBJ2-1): KAGVTQTPRYLIKTRGQQVTLSCSPISGHRSVSWYQQTPGQGLQFLFEYFSETQRNKGNFPGRFSGRQFSNSRSEMNVSTLELGDSALYLCASSLVSAEPYNEQFFGPGTRLTVL.

CDR3 sequence reads: CAISASTGRGTYEQYF. CDR3 in DNA: TGTGCCATCAGTGCTTCCACAGGGCGGGGGACCTACGAGCAGTACTTC. The V gene is TRBV10-3, the J gene TRBJ2-7; D may be TRBD2 (7 bases). The CDR3 runs to 16 residues. Germline loops: CDR1 ENHRY, CDR2 SYGVKD. V was pared by 4 bases and J by 2 bases, with 18 bases between.

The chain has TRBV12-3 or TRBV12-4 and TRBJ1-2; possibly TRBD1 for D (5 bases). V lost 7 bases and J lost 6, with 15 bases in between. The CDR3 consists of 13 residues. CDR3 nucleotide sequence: TGTGCCAGCACCGCGGGACCAAGGAATGGCTACACCTTC. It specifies CASTAGPRNGYTF.

CDR3 loop: CASSALLSNQPQHF. The CDR3, as DNA: TGTGCCAGCAGCGCACTACTTAGCAATCAGCCCCAGCATTTT. The gene calls are TRBV7-2 and TRBJ1-5, with D uncertain. The length of the CDR3 is 14 residues. In germline, CDR1 is SGHTA, CDR2 FQGNSA. Trimming removed 5 bases at V and 0 bases at J, with 8 bases between.

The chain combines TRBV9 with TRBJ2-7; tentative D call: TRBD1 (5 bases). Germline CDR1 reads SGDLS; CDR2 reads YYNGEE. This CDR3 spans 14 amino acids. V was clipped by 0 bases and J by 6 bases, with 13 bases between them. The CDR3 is CASSVAVVGVEQYF. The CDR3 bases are TGTGCCAGCAGCGTAGCTGTCGTAGGGGTCGAGCAGTACTTC.

This CDR3 is CASSTRGSGGTMDTQYF. Written as DNA, the CDR3 is TGTGCCAGCAGCACCCGGGGTAGCGGGGGTACCATGGATACGCAGTATTTT. The chain joins TRBV9 to TRBJ2-3; 9 nucleotides line up with TRBD2. Germline lookup yields CDR1 SGDLS and CDR2 YYNGEE. The CDR3 length is 17 residues. The V gene end was trimmed by 4 bases and the J gene end by 6 bases; junction bases not matched to a gene: 15.

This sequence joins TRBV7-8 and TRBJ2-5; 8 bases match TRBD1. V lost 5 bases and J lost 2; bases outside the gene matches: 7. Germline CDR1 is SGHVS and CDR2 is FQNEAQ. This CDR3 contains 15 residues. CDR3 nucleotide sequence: TGTGCCAGCAGCCTCGGACAGGGCGGACAAGAGACCCAGTACTTC. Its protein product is CASSLGQGGQETQYF.

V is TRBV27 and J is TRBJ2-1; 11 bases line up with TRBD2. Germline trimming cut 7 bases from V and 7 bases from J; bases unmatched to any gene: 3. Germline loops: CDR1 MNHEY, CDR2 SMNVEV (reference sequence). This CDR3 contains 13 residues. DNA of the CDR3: TGTGCCAGCATGAGACTAGCGGGAAATGAGCAGTTCTTC. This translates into CASMRLAGNEQFF.

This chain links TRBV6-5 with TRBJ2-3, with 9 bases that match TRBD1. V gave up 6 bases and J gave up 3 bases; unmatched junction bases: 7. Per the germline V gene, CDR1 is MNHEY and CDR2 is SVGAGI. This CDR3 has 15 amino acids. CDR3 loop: CASRKAGQGTDTQYF. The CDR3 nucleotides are TGTGCCAGCAGGAAGGCCGGACAGGGGACAGATACGCAGTATTTT.

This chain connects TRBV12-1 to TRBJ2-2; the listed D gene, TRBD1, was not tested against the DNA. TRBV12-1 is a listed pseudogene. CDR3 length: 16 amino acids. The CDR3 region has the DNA TGTGCCAGCAGCTTTGTACAGGGGCATAGCACCGGGGAGCTGTTTTTT. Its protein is CASSFVQGHSTGELFF.

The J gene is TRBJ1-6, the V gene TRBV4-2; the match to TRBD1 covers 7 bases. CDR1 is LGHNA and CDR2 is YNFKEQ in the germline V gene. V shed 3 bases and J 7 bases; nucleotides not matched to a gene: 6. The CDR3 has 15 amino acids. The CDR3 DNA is TGTGCCAGCAGCCACGAAGGACAGGTGAATTCACCCCTCCACTTT. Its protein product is CASSHEGQVNSPLHF.

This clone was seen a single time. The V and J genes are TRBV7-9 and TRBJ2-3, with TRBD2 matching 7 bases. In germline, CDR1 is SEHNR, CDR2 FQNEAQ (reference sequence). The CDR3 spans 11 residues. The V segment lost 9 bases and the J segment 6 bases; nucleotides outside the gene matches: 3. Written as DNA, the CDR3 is TGTGCCAGTAGAGCGGGGGATACGCAGTATTTT. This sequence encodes CASRAGDTQYF.